These T cell receptor beta chains were read from a single sample in a study of response to subunit inactivated influenza vaccine. TCRdb ran MiXCR on the RT-PCR reads and lists one entry per CDR3 protein. The data contain 550,000 to 800,000 distinct CDR3 sequences, about 15% of them singletons. The source was PBMCs from blood, collected 14 to 15 days before vaccination. All receptors come from a man aged 50 to 59 who received an inactivated influenza vaccine. CDR3s include the opening cysteine and the closing phenylalanine or tryptophan. The order of the fields is D gene, clone size, J gene, V gene, CDR3 DNA, CDR3 protein. A D gene is named only where the DNA matches it firmly. Where a row states a size, it is once, few, many or the class of an expanded clone; other rows omit it.

D gene: -; clone size: few; J gene: TRBJ2-7; V gene: TRBV29-1; CDR3 DNA: TGCAGCGTTGACAGTGATAGCGGTTCCTACGAGCAGTACTTC; CDR3 protein: CSVDSDSGSYEQYF
D gene: TRBD1; clone size: -; J gene: TRBJ2-4; V gene: TRBV2; CDR3 DNA: TGTGCCAGCAGTGAATACAGGGGGATTGGCAAAAACATTCAGTACTTC; CDR3 protein: CASSEYRGIGKNIQYF
D gene: TRBD2; clone size: -; J gene: TRBJ2-3; V gene: TRBV18; CDR3 DNA: TGTGCCAGCTCACCGTTGACTAGCGGGGGACTCACAGATACGCAGTATTTT; CDR3 protein: CASSPLTSGGLTDTQYF
D gene: TRBD2; clone size: -; J gene: TRBJ2-1; V gene: TRBV20-1; CDR3 DNA: TGCAGTGCTAGGGCTACTAGCGGGAGGGCCCGAGGAAATGAGCAGTTCTTC; CDR3 protein: CSARATSGRARGNEQFF
D gene: -; clone size: -; J gene: TRBJ2-2; V gene: TRBV6-2/TRBV6-3; CDR3 DNA: TGTGCCAGCAGTCCTCCCCCCGGGGCGGGCACCGGGGAGCTGTTTTTT; CDR3 protein: CASSPPPGAGTGELFF
D gene: -; clone size: few; J gene: TRBJ2-2; V gene: TRBV5-1; CDR3 DNA: TGCGCCAGCAGCCCAAATGTTGGAGGGACCGGGGAGCTGTTTTTT; CDR3 protein: CASSPNVGGTGELFF
D gene: -; clone size: many; J gene: TRBJ2-3; V gene: TRBV27; CDR3 DNA: TGTGCCAGCAGTCCCCAGGGAGATACGCAGTATTTT; CDR3 protein: CASSPQGDTQYF
D gene: -; clone size: -; J gene: TRBJ2-4; V gene: TRBV3-1; CDR3 DNA: TGTGCCAGCAGCCAAGACCCTCGCGCGACCAAAAACATTCAGTACTTC; CDR3 protein: CASSQDPRATKNIQYF
D gene: -; clone size: -; J gene: TRBJ2-3; V gene: TRBV9; CDR3 DNA: TGTGCCAGCAGCCAGACCTCTAGCGCGAGCACAGATACGCAGTATTTT; CDR3 protein: CASSQTSSASTDTQYF
D gene: TRBD2; clone size: few; J gene: TRBJ2-5; V gene: TRBV24-1; CDR3 DNA: TGTGCCACCAGTGGGGGCGTTGCGGGAGGAGCAGAGACCCAGTACTTC; CDR3 protein: CATSGGVAGGAETQYF
D gene: TRBD1; clone size: -; J gene: TRBJ2-1; V gene: TRBV20-1; CDR3 DNA: TGCAGTGCTAGAAGGACAGGGGGGCTGGGGACCTACAATGAGCAGTTCTTC; CDR3 protein: CSARRTGGLGTYNEQFF
D gene: -; clone size: few; J gene: TRBJ2-6; V gene: TRBV6-2/TRBV6-3; CDR3 DNA: TGTGCCAGCAGCTCAGGGTGGCCCAACGTCCTGACTTTC; CDR3 protein: CASSSGWPNVLTF
D gene: -; clone size: -; J gene: TRBJ2-5; V gene: TRBV9; CDR3 DNA: TGTGCCAGCAGCGTAGGCGTCTCTGGCGGGTCGCAAGAGACCCAGTACTTC; CDR3 protein: CASSVGVSGGSQETQYF
D gene: -; clone size: -; J gene: TRBJ2-2; V gene: TRBV30; CDR3 DNA: TGTGCCTGGAGTGGCTCCGGGAGGGAGCTGTTTTTT; CDR3 protein: CAWSGSGRELFF
D gene: TRBD2; clone size: few; J gene: TRBJ2-1; V gene: TRBV2; CDR3 DNA: TGTGCCAGCAGAGCGGGACTAGCGGACTTCGGGGGGAAGTTCTTC; CDR3 protein: CASRAGLADFGGKFF